Below are 29 T cell receptor beta chains sequenced from a single sample in a study of T cell repertoires in cytomegalovirus infection. MiXCR, run by TCRdb on the reads, gives a single entry per CDR3 protein. Of about 920,000 distinct CDR3 sequences listed, around a third were seen once; the top ten hold about 14%. Their target antigens are unknown. This material consisted of cultured CD8+ T cells from PBMCs, taken from culture after CMV antigen stimulation. All receptors come from a human donor in good health (CMV status not recorded). Some clones in this sample may be carry-over from other donors' samples.

The chain combines TRBV5-4 with TRBJ1-1; D may be TRBD1 (5 bases). The germline V gene has CDR1 SGHNT and CDR2 YYREEE (reference sequence). V lost 0 bases and J lost 4, with 10 bases in between. The CDR3 is 14 amino acids. CDR3 sequence reads: CASSLATAGTEAFF. The CDR3 nucleotides read TGTGCCAGCAGCTTGGCGACAGCGGGCACTGAAGCTTTCTTT.

CDR3 sequence: CASSGGQGKFF. In DNA, the CDR3 is TGTGCCAGCAGTGGAGGACAGGGAAAGTTCTTC. The chain employs TRBV25-1 and TRBJ2-1; the match to TRBD1 covers 8 bases. This CDR3 is 11 amino acids long. With V trimmed by 4 bases and J by 14 bases, 4 bases remained unmatched. Germline V gene sequence: CDR1 MGHDK, CDR2 SYGVNS.

This clonotype was seen ten or more times. The rearrangement links TRBV7-6 to TRBJ1-1; D unclear. Trimming took 5 bases from V and 4 from J, leaving 8 bases between them. The CDR3 extends over 12 amino acids. CDR1 is SGHVS, CDR2 FNYEAQ, per germline. CDR3 sequence (DNA): TGTGCCAGCAGCCCTGATGGCACTGAAGCTTTCTTT. Amino acids: CASSPDGTEAFF. Complete variable domain (other parts from reference TRBV7-6 and TRBJ1-1): GAGVSQSPRYKVTKRGQDVALRCDPISGHVSLYWYRQALGQGPEFLTYFNYEAQQDKSGLPNDRFSAERPEGSISTLTIQRTEQRDSAMYRCASSPDGTEAFFGQGTRLTVV.

The V call is TRBV29-1, the J call TRBJ2-2, with TRBD2 matching 11 bases. This CDR3 has 13 amino acids. V gave up 7 bases and J gave up 7 bases; unmatched junction bases: 5. CDR1 and CDR2 (germline): SQVTM, ANQGSEA. In DNA, the CDR3 is TGCAGCGGTAGCGGGGGGGCCCACGGGGAGCTGTTTTTT. Amino acids: CSGSGGAHGELFF.

The V gene is TRBV2, the J gene TRBJ2-1, with D perhaps matching TRBD2 (7 bases). There are 12 residues in the CDR3. Trimming cost V 8 bases and J 6 bases, with 11 bases left between them. CDR1 is SNHLY and CDR2 is FYNNEI in the germline V gene. The CDR3 DNA reads TGTGCCAGCCCCGGGGGGCTCAATGAGCAGTTCTTC. Translating gives CASPGGLNEQFF.

This clonotype was detected only a few times. The gene calls are TRBV12-3 or TRBV12-4 and TRBJ2-2; 10 bases align to TRBD2. The V segment lost 4 bases and the J segment 1 base; nucleotides outside the gene matches: 3. The CDR3 totals 16 residues. The CDR3, as DNA: TGTGCCAGCAGTTCCTCTAGCGGGGGGAACACCGGGGAGCTGTTTTTT. Translating it yields CASSSSSGGNTGELFF.

In its sample, this clonotype was seen many times. The V gene is TRBV5-6, the J gene TRBJ2-2; D is ambiguous. Per the germline V gene, CDR1 is SGHDT and CDR2 is YYEEEE. Trimming removed 3 bases from V and 6 bases from J, with 12 bases in between. The CDR3 is 14 residues long. CDR3 residues: CASSYLVSAGELFF. As DNA, the CDR3 is TGTGCCAGCAGCTATCTAGTTTCCGCCGGGGAGCTGTTTTTT.

This clonotype came up a few times. This rearrangement joins TRBV7-8 to TRBJ2-3; 10 bases map to TRBD2. CDR1 is SGHVS, CDR2 FQNEAQ, per germline. The CDR3 contains 15 residues. J was trimmed by 2 bases and V by 3 bases; bases with no gene match: 2. In DNA form, the CDR3 reads TGTGCCAGCAGCTTTGGACTAGCGGCCACAGATACGCAGTATTTT. Protein: CASSFGLAATDTQYF.

The sample holds a few counts of this clonotype. The chain links TRBV11-2 to TRBJ2-7, with D possibly being TRBD1 (6 bases). Germline lookup yields CDR1 SGHAT and CDR2 FQNNGV. V was trimmed by 4 bases and J by 7 bases, leaving 20 bases between them. This CDR3 has 15 residues. The chain's CDR3 is CASSSWTDRSGEQYV. The CDR3 nucleotides are TGTGCCAGCAGCTCTTGGACAGACCGGTCGGGAGAGCAGTACGTC.

The chain joins TRBV19 to TRBJ2-1; weak D call: TRBD2 (5 bases). CDR3 size: 17 residues. Looked up from germline, CDR1 is LNHDA and CDR2 is SQIVND (reference sequence). The V and J ends lost 1 base and 4 bases respectively, with 17 bases between them. The CDR3 sequence: CASSIAGGEDGYNEQFF. CDR3 in DNA: TGTGCCAGTAGTATAGCCGGAGGTGAGGACGGGTACAATGAGCAGTTCTTC. Drawing the rest from reference TRBV19 and TRBJ2-1, the complete variable domain is DGGITQSPKYLFRKEGQNVTLSCEQNLNHDAMYWYRQDPGQGLRLIYYSQIVNDFQKGDIAEGYSVSREKKESFPLTVTSAQKNPTAFYLCASSIAGGEDGYNEQFFGPGTRLTVL.

CDR3 residues: CASSVAPTPAYEQYF. For the CDR3, the DNA is TGTGCCAGCAGCGTAGCTCCGACACCCGCCTACGAGCAGTACTTC. The gene calls are TRBV9 and TRBJ2-7; unclear D gene. The CDR3 spans 15 residues. Germline CDR1 SGDLS, CDR2 YYNGEE. V was clipped by 0 bases and J by 2 bases, with 12 bases between them.

This clonotype was counted at least ten times. The J gene is TRBJ1-6, the V gene TRBV7-2, with D tentatively TRBD1 (5 bases). V shed 3 bases and J shed 14 bases, with 20 bases lying between them. Germline loops: CDR1 SGHTA, CDR2 FQGNSA. The CDR3 totals 15 residues. The CDR3, as DNA: TGTGCCAGCAGCTTCACCGGGACGGACGGAGAGGCCCTCCACTTT. Its protein product is CASSFTGTDGEALHF.

V gene TRBV13 combines with J gene TRBJ1-2, with a weak D call TRBD1 (6 bases). Trimming stripped 6 bases from V and 1 base from J, with 9 bases between. CDR1 and CDR2 (germline): PRHDT, FYEKMQ (reference sequence). This CDR3 region has 13 residues. In nucleotides, the CDR3 is TGTGCCAGCAGGTCACAGGGTAACTATGGCTACACCTTC. Translated, it gives CASRSQGNYGYTF.

This clonotype has more than one count but fewer than ten. The chain links TRBV7-4 to TRBJ1-2, with 10 bases lining up with TRBD1. The length of the CDR3 is 15 residues. In germline, CDR1 is SGHVT, CDR2 SQSDAQ. Trimming removed 3 bases from V and 4 bases from J; junction bases left unmatched: 5. DNA for the CDR3: TGTGCCAGCAGCTTGACAGGGGGCATTGGCTATGGCTACACCTTC. This encodes CASSLTGGIGYGYTF.

The V gene is TRBV6-8, the J gene TRBJ1-2, with a possible D match to TRBD1 (6 bases). There are 18 residues in the CDR3. Trimming left V 7 bases short and J 4 bases short, with 28 bases between. The V gene's germline CDR1 is MNHGY and CDR2 SAAAGT. CDR3 nucleotides: TGTGCCAGCATTCTAGATCAGGGGATCGGATTTATATCCTATGGCTACACCTTC. Translation: CASILDQGIGFISYGYTF.

The chain has TRBV20-1 and TRBJ1-4; no clear D. V was cut by 4 bases and J by 3 bases, with 15 bases left in between. The CDR3 sequence is 15 residues long. Germline lookup yields CDR1 DFQATT and CDR2 SNEGSKA (reference sequence). The CDR3 spells CSATGRHIPNEKLFF. The CDR3, as DNA: TGCAGTGCTACGGGCCGACATATCCCTAATGAAAAACTGTTTTTT.

V is TRBV15 and J is TRBJ2-5, with 7 bases identical to TRBD2. Germline CDR1 LNHNV, CDR2 YYDKDF (reference sequence). The V segment lost 1 base and the J segment 9 bases; nucleotides outside the gene matches: 2. The CDR3 is 12 residues long. In DNA, the CDR3 is TGTGCCACCAGCAGAGTGGGGGGGGCCCAGTACTTC. It translates to CATSRVGGAQYF.

This clonotype was observed a handful of times. The chain joins TRBV10-3 to TRBJ2-1; 11 bases are a match to TRBD2. The V gene's germline CDR1 is ENHRY and CDR2 SYGVKD. Trimming took 2 bases from V and 7 from J; bases not matched to a gene: 7. The CDR3 covers 16 residues. Here the CDR3 reads CAISEPLAGGSNEQFF. CDR3 DNA: TGTGCCATCAGTGAGCCTCTAGCGGGGGGATCGAATGAGCAGTTCTTC.

This clonotype was counted a few times. The chain has TRBV12-3 or TRBV12-4 and TRBJ1-2; a weak D match, TRBD1 (5 bases). The CDR3 runs 17 residues. V lost 1 base to trimming and J lost 0 bases, with 15 bases between them. The CDR3 bases are TGTGCCAGCAGTTTAGGTGGGGGGGGGGAAGCTAACTATGGCTACACCTTC. Amino acids: CASSLGGGGEANYGYTF.

The V call is TRBV20-1, the J call TRBJ1-1; maybe TRBD1 (6 bases). The CDR3 spans 15 residues. The germline V and J ends were trimmed by 2 bases and 8 bases, with 21 bases remaining between them. CDR1 is DFQATT, CDR2 SNEGSKA, per germline (reference sequence). This CDR3 is CSARLTEGGIFEAFF. Written as DNA, the CDR3 is TGCAGTGCTAGATTAACGGAGGGGGGGATATTCGAAGCTTTCTTT.

This clonotype was detected only once. The CDR3 DNA is TGTGCCACCAGCAGAGATGCGGGGCATAGCGTCGGCTATGGCTACACCTTC. Amino acids: CATSRDAGHSVGYGYTF. The chain joins TRBV15 to TRBJ1-2; possible D gene TRBD1, 5 bases. V gave up 0 bases and J gave up 4 bases, with 18 bases separating them. The length of the CDR3 is 17 residues. Germline-derived CDR1 and CDR2 are LNHNV and YYDKDF (reference sequence).

This clonotype was picked up a small number of times. The rearrangement links TRBV7-9 to TRBJ1-5, with a tentative D call TRBD1 (6 bases). V was clipped by 3 bases and J by 1 base, with 10 bases between them. The CDR3 spans 15 residues. In germline, CDR1 is SEHNR, CDR2 FQNEAQ (reference sequence). CDR3 protein: CASSFFQGSNQPQHF. DNA of the CDR3: TGTGCCAGCAGCTTTTTTCAGGGGAGCAATCAGCCCCAGCATTTT.

The rearrangement uses TRBV12-3 or TRBV12-4 and TRBJ2-6, with D unresolved. Trimming left V 5 bases short and J 2 bases short, with 19 bases between. The CDR3 contains 18 residues. The chain's CDR3 is CASSGSSDTRAGANVLTF. In nucleotides, the CDR3 is TGTGCCAGCAGTGGATCCTCCGACACTCGCGCTGGGGCCAACGTCCTGACTTTC.

This sequence joins TRBV12-3 or TRBV12-4 and TRBJ2-2; D may be TRBD2 (5 bases). CDR3 length: 15 amino acids. V was trimmed by 6 bases and J by 2 bases, leaving 13 bases between them. The CDR3 region is CASSPRDINTGELFF. The CDR3 DNA reads as TGTGCCAGCAGCCCCCGGGATATCAACACCGGGGAGCTGTTTTTT.

This chain joins TRBV27 and TRBJ2-1, with D perhaps matching TRBD1 or TRBD2 (5 bases each). Germline-derived CDR1 and CDR2 are MNHEY and SMNVEV (reference sequence). This CDR3 spans 14 amino acids. With 2 bases removed from V and 12 bases from J, the gap between germline ends came to 17 bases. CDR3 region: CASSLGGEERLQFF. The CDR3 DNA sequence: TGTGCCAGCAGTTTAGGGGGAGAGGAGCGGTTGCAGTTCTTC.

This clonotype showed up just a few times. Here the CDR3 reads CASTRGGGGPNNEQFF. In DNA, the CDR3 is TGTGCCAGCACCCGTGGAGGAGGGGGACCCAACAATGAGCAGTTCTTC. The genes are TRBV7-9 and TRBJ2-1, with D perhaps being TRBD1 or TRBD2 (6 bases each). CDR1 and CDR2 from the germline V gene are SEHNR and FQNEAQ (reference sequence). This CDR3 contains 16 residues. V shed 7 bases and J shed 5 bases, with 21 bases lying between them.

This rearrangement joins TRBV6-1 to TRBJ1-1; D may be TRBD1 (6 bases). This CDR3 has 11 residues. Trimming took 10 bases from V and 5 from J, leaving 11 bases between them. Germline CDR1 reads MNHNS; CDR2 reads SASEGT. The CDR3: CATIQGTEAFF. CDR3 sequence (DNA): TGTGCCACAATACAGGGAACTGAAGCTTTCTTT.

V and J are TRBV28 and TRBJ2-7; a weak D match, TRBD2 (7 bases). The V end was cut by 5 bases, the J end by 1 base, with 18 bases between. CDR1 and CDR2 (germline): MDHEN, SYDVKM. The length of the CDR3 is 16 residues. Here the CDR3 reads CASSLGRGSISYEQYV. For the CDR3, the DNA is TGTGCCAGCAGTCTAGGGAGGGGGTCTATTTCCTACGAGCAGTACGTC.

The rearrangement uses TRBV12-5 and TRBJ1-2; maybe TRBD1 (5 bases). The V gene lost 4 bases and the J gene lost 8 bases, with 11 bases spanning the gap. Germline assignment: CDR1 LGHNT and CDR2 FRNRAP. CDR3 length equals 12 residues. CDR3 sequence (DNA): TGTGCTAGTGGTTGGGGGACTGGCGGCTACACCTTC. It encodes CASGWGTGGYTF.